These 28 T cell receptor beta chains were all obtained from the same sample, sequenced in a study of blood T cell repertoires in COVID-19. Here immunoSEQ multiplex PCR was the method, and the copy in TCRdb shows in-frame clones only, minus some. The sample contains almost 300,000 clones, about 90% of which appear only once. Sequenced sample: peripheral blood. The receptors come from a woman aged 30 to 39 with COVID-19, enrolled during active disease.

The chain has TRBV3-1 (or the pseudogene TRBV3-2) and TRBJ2-7, with 11 bases aligning to TRBD2. After removal of 4 bases from V and 4 bases from J, the junction contained 9 bases not matched to a gene. The germline gives CDR1 LGHDT, CDR2 YNNKEL (reference sequence). The CDR3 loop spans 16 amino acids. CDR3 region: CASSPTRRTSGYEQYF. The CDR3 DNA is TGTGCCAGCAGCCCGACACGAAGGACTAGCGGGTACGAGCAGTACTTC.

This clone has a single count. This chain connects TRBV18 to TRBJ1-2; 7 bases align to TRBD1. With V trimmed by 4 bases and J by 5 bases, 16 bases remained unmatched. There are 17 residues in the CDR3. From germline, CDR1 is KGHSH and CDR2 LQKENI. This CDR3 is CASSLSPTGDAEYGYTF. The DNA for the CDR3 is TGTGCCAGCTCACTTTCCCCAACAGGGGACGCCGAGTATGGCTACACCTTC.

The CDR3 sequence is CASGLDPGGPTEAFF. In DNA, the CDR3 is TGTGCTAGTGGTTTGGACCCAGGGGGCCCCACTGAAGCTTTCTTT. V is TRBV12-5 and J is TRBJ1-1, with 8 bases that match TRBD1. Germline CDR1 is LGHNT and CDR2 is FRNRAP. Trimming took 1 base from V and 4 from J; bases not matched to a gene: 5. The CDR3 has 15 residues. Variable domain in full (rest from reference TRBV12-5 and TRBJ1-1): DARVTQTPRHKVTEMGQEVTMRCQPILGHNTVFWYRQTMMQGLELLAYFRNRAPLDDSGMPKDRFSAEMPDATLATLKIQPSEPRDSAVYFCASGLDPGGPTEAFFGQGTRLTVV.

J is TRBJ1-6 and V is TRBV4-1; unclear D gene. The CDR3 contains 17 residues. CDR1 and CDR2 from the germline V gene are MGHRA and YSYEKL. The V and J ends lost 1 base and 0 bases respectively, with 10 bases between them. This chain's CDR3 is CASSQGGEPSYNSPLHF. In DNA, the CDR3 is TGCGCCAGCAGCCAAGGGGGAGAGCCCTCCTATAATTCACCCCTCCACTTT.

The chain couples TRBV10-3 to TRBJ2-1, with D hard to call. Germline V lookup: CDR1 ENHRY, CDR2 SYGVKD. Between the trimmed V and J ends, which lost 6 bases and 6 bases, there was a span of 9 bases. This CDR3 has 12 amino acids. The CDR3 DNA sequence: TGTGCCATCAGCACCCGGGTCAATGAGCAGTTCTTC. It yields the protein CAISTRVNEQFF.

The chain links TRBV19 to TRBJ1-2; D is undetermined. The CDR3 runs 13 residues. V was clipped by 7 bases and J by 8 bases, with 17 bases between them. Germline V gene data show CDR1 as LNHDA and CDR2 as SQIVND (reference sequence). CDR3 sequence: CASKRPSGRGYTF. Here the CDR3 DNA reads TGTGCCAGTAAACGGCCCTCAGGCCGGGGCTACACCTTC.

The chain uses TRBV3-1 (or the pseudogene TRBV3-2) and TRBJ2-7, with no clear D. CDR3 length equals 15 residues. V lost 1 base, J lost 0 bases, and 10 bases lay in between. CDR1 LGHDT and CDR2 YNNKEL come from the germline V gene (reference sequence). CDR3 protein: CASSQAPGVSYEQYF. The CDR3 DNA is TGTGCCAGCAGCCAAGCACCCGGAGTCTCCTACGAGCAGTACTTC.

The rearrangement links TRBV2 to TRBJ2-5; D is possibly TRBD1 (5 bases). V was cut by 4 bases and J by 10 bases, with 7 bases left in between. The CDR3 is made up of 10 amino acids. Looked up from germline, CDR1 is SNHLY and CDR2 is FYNNEI. CDR3 in DNA: TGTGCCAGCAGTGTCGGACACCAGTACTTC. Translation: CASSVGHQYF.

V and J are TRBV7-9 and TRBJ1-2, with D possibly TRBD1 on 5 matching bases. The CDR3 extends over 12 amino acids. CDR1 is SEHNR and CDR2 is FQNEAQ in the germline V gene (reference sequence). Trimming shortened V by 5 bases and J by 7 bases, and 11 bases separated the two germline ends. CDR3 sequence: CASSTPQGGYTF. The DNA for the CDR3 is TGTGCCAGCAGCACACCCCAGGGTGGCTACACCTTC.

The V call is TRBV9, the J call TRBJ2-1; TRBD2 is a possible D gene (5 bases). The CDR3 runs to 15 residues. Germline loops: CDR1 SGDLS, CDR2 YYNGEE. V was shortened by 2 bases and J by 0 bases, with 9 bases between the two germline ends. The CDR3 protein is CASSVGGFSYNEQFF. The CDR3 DNA reads as TGTGCCAGCAGCGTCGGCGGGTTCTCCTACAATGAGCAGTTCTTC.

The rearrangement uses TRBV6-5 and TRBJ2-7; TRBD1 agrees at 8 bases. The V segment lost 0 bases and the J segment 3 bases; nucleotides outside the gene matches: 7. The CDR3 contains 16 residues. Germline CDR1 reads MNHEY; CDR2 reads SVGAGI. CDR3 residues: CASSYSKAGGLYEQYF. In DNA form, the CDR3 reads TGTGCCAGCAGTTACTCGAAGGCAGGGGGCCTCTACGAGCAGTACTTC.

V and J are TRBV19 and TRBJ1-6; D unresolved. V gave up 5 bases and J gave up 10 bases, with 15 bases separating them. The germline CDR1 and CDR2 sequences are LNHDA and SQIVND (reference sequence). The CDR3 spans 14 residues. The chain's CDR3 is CASSWYFSASPLHF. As DNA, the CDR3 is TGTGCCAGTAGTTGGTACTTTAGCGCATCACCCCTCCACTTT. The whole variable domain, filled in from reference TRBV19 and TRBJ1-6, reads DGGITQSPKYLFRKEGQNVTLSCEQNLNHDAMYWYRQDPGQGLRLIYYSQIVNDFQKGDIAEGYSVSREKKESFPLTVTSAQKNPTAFYLCASSWYFSASPLHFGNGTRLTVT.

This CDR3 reads CASSLGQGPYEQYF. CDR3 bases: TGTGCCAGCAGCCTCGGACAGGGTCCCTACGAGCAGTACTTC. The V call is TRBV3-1 (or the pseudogene TRBV3-2), the J call TRBJ2-7; TRBD1 matches at 8 bases. The CDR3 covers 14 residues. V trimming: 4 bases; J trimming: 2 bases; junction bases outside the gene matches: 4. Germline CDR1 is LGHDT and CDR2 is YNNKEL (reference sequence).

The chain uses TRBV5-8 and TRBJ2-3; tentative D call: TRBD1 (6 bases). The germline gives CDR1 SGHTS, CDR2 YDEGEE. Trimming left V 1 base short and J 9 bases short, with 12 bases between. The CDR3 has 13 residues. The CDR3 DNA sequence: TGTGCCAGCAGCTTGCCCCCCCAGGGGACGCAGTATTTT. This encodes CASSLPPQGTQYF.

The table lists this clone with a count of one. The rearrangement links TRBV15 to TRBJ2-3; a weak D match, TRBD2 (5 bases). Germline V gives CDR1 LNHNV, CDR2 YYDKDF (reference sequence). This CDR3 contains 16 residues. V was pared by 1 base and J by 0 bases, with 11 bases between. CDR3 in DNA: TGTGCCACCAGCAGAGGGCCAGCGGATAGCACAGATACGCAGTATTTT. It encodes CATSRGPADSTDTQYF.

The chain couples TRBV30 to TRBJ2-7; unclear D gene. CDR3 length: 14 residues. Per germline, CDR1 GTSNPN and CDR2 SVGIG (reference sequence). V was shortened by 0 bases and J by 1 base, with 10 bases between the two germline ends. Here the CDR3 DNA reads TGTGCCTGGAGTGTATATGGCAGATCCTACGAGCAGTACTTC. This translates into CAWSVYGRSYEQYF. The whole variable domain, filled in from reference TRBV30 and TRBJ2-7, reads SQTIHQWPATLVQPVGSPLSLECTVEGTSNPNLYWYRQAAGRGLQLLFYSVGIGQISSEVPQNLSASRPQDRQFILSSKKLLLSDSGFYLCAWSVYGRSYEQYFGPGTRLTVT.

The V call is TRBV28, the J call TRBJ1-4; 9 bases agree with TRBD1. Germline trimming cut 5 bases from V and 8 bases from J; bases unmatched to any gene: 18. There are 18 residues in the CDR3. Looked up from germline, CDR1 is MDHEN and CDR2 is SYDVKM. CDR3: CASSISRDRERFGEKLFF. CDR3 bases: TGTGCCAGCAGTATTTCCAGGGACAGGGAAAGGTTTGGCGAAAAACTGTTTTTT.

This chain connects TRBV5-1 to TRBJ1-4; 10 nucleotides match TRBD1. Germline lookup yields CDR1 SGHRS and CDR2 YFSETQ. Unmatched junction bases numbered 4, after V lost 4 bases and J lost 10 bases. CDR3 length equals 13 residues. The CDR3 loop is CASSGDRGGKLFF. The CDR3 coding sequence is TGCGCCAGCAGCGGGGACAGGGGTGGAAAACTGTTTTTT.

The chain employs TRBV7-9 and TRBJ1-6, with TRBD1 matching 8 bases. The J segment lost 10 bases and the V segment lost 5 bases, leaving 19 bases of the junction unmatched. CDR3 length: 18 amino acids. Germline CDR1 SEHNR, CDR2 FQNEAQ (reference sequence). Here the CDR3 reads CASSGDRGSIPLMSPLHF. For the CDR3, the DNA is TGTGCCAGCAGCGGAGACAGGGGAAGCATTCCCCTTATGTCACCCCTCCACTTT.

The CDR3 sequence: CASSLGRDTQYF. The DNA of the CDR3 is TGTGCCAGCAGCTTAGGCAGAGATACGCAGTATTTT. V usage is TRBV11-3 and J usage is TRBJ2-3, with D unresolved. The V end lost 1 base, the J end lost 5 bases, and 4 bases lay between the germline ends. Germline V CDR1 and CDR2: SGHNT, YENEEA. The CDR3 length is 12 residues.

This chain connects TRBV5-1 to TRBJ2-2; 8 nucleotides line up with TRBD2. The germline gives CDR1 SGHRS, CDR2 YFSETQ. The ends lost 3 bases at V and 2 bases at J; junction bases unmatched: 6. The CDR3 is 16 residues long. CDR3 in DNA: TGCGCCAGCAGCTCTTTAGCGGGGATAAACACCGGGGAGCTGTTTTTT. It is translated as CASSSLAGINTGELFF.

The rearrangement links TRBV18 to TRBJ2-3; 8 bases fit TRBD2. With V trimmed by 0 bases and J by 0 bases, 14 bases remained unmatched. CDR3 length: 20 residues. Germline assignment: CDR1 KGHSH and CDR2 LQKENI. The CDR3 DNA reads TGTGCCAGCTCACCACCGAGAACTAGCGGCTCTCCCCTGAGCACAGATACGCAGTATTTT. Its protein product is CASSPPRTSGSPLSTDTQYF.

This sequence joins TRBV7-2 and TRBJ1-2; 8 bases match TRBD1. The CDR3 extends over 13 amino acids. The germline V gene has CDR1 SGHTA and CDR2 FQGNSA. V shed 4 bases and J 6 bases; nucleotides not matched to a gene: 4. CDR3 in amino acids: CASSYDRGNGYTF. The CDR3 DNA reads as TGTGCCAGCAGCTACGACAGGGGTAATGGCTACACCTTC.

This sequence joins TRBV19 and TRBJ1-5; no reliable D call. Between the trimmed V and J ends, which lost 5 bases and 1 base, there was a span of 6 bases. CDR1 and CDR2 (germline): LNHDA, SQIVND (reference sequence). The CDR3 sequence is 13 residues long. The CDR3 reads CASSAGSNQPQHF. The CDR3 coding sequence is TGTGCCAGTAGTGCGGGAAGCAATCAGCCCCAGCATTTT.

The CDR3 sequence: CASKTGGSFQETQYF. In DNA, the CDR3 is TGTGCCAGTAAAACGGGGGGCAGCTTCCAAGAGACCCAGTACTTC. V is TRBV13 and J is TRBJ2-5; D perhaps matches TRBD2 (7 bases). Trimming shortened V by 9 bases and J by 1 base, and 18 bases separated the two germline ends. This CDR3 comprises 15 residues. Germline V CDR1 and CDR2: PRHDT, FYEKMQ (reference sequence).

This chain's CDR3 is CASSQEGLAGREQYF. CDR3 in DNA: TGTGCCAGCAGCCAAGAAGGACTAGCGGGGCGGGAGCAGTACTTC. The J gene is TRBJ2-7, the V gene TRBV3-1 (or the pseudogene TRBV3-2); TRBD2 matches at 12 bases. Per germline, CDR1 LGHDT and CDR2 YNNKEL (reference sequence). The V gene end was trimmed by 0 bases and the J gene end by 7 bases; junction bases not matched to a gene: 4. The CDR3 runs 15 residues.

The chain couples TRBV12-5 to TRBJ1-3, with 7 bases matching TRBD1. In germline, CDR1 is LGHNT, CDR2 FRNRAP. The ends lost 5 bases at V and 0 bases at J; junction bases unmatched: 16. The CDR3 totals 19 residues. CDR3 sequence reads: CASGLKSLRRGLSGNTIYF. Here the CDR3 DNA reads TGTGCTAGTGGTCTTAAGTCTCTTAGGAGGGGGCTCTCTGGAAACACCATATATTTT.

The V and J genes are TRBV6-2 or TRBV6-3 and TRBJ1-5; 10 positions match TRBD1. The J segment lost 4 bases and the V segment lost 4 bases, leaving 19 bases of the junction unmatched. Germline assignment: CDR1 MNHEY and CDR2 SVGEGT. CDR3 size: 20 residues. The CDR3 is CASSFEDRGAYFSLNQPQHF. CDR3 nucleotides: TGTGCCAGCAGTTTTGAGGACAGGGGGGCCTACTTTTCATTAAATCAGCCCCAGCATTTT.